The 9 T cell receptor beta chains in this list originate from one sample, sequenced in a study of PD-1 blockade in classical Hodgkin lymphoma. Assay used: immunoSEQ multiplex PCR; TCRdb lists only in-frame clones, some missing. The sample yields around 44,000 clones, approximately 86% seen once. Relapses following autologous stem cell transplantation were seen in all patients, with brentuximab vedotin exposure varying. Sequences were derived from peripheral blood mononuclear cells (PBMCs), sampled before the second cycle of nivolumab. Every receptor here comes from a human donor with classical Hodgkin lymphoma.

The V and J genes are TRBV5-1 and TRBJ1-4; 7 bases agree with TRBD1. This CDR3 is built from 16 residues. The J segment lost 3 bases and the V segment lost 0 bases, leaving 5 bases of the junction unmatched. Germline-derived CDR1 and CDR2 are SGHRS and YFSETQ. CDR3 DNA sequence: TGCGCCAGCAGCTTGGGAGGGGGCAGGCCTAATGAAAAACTGTTTTTT. Amino acids: CASSLGGGRPNEKLFF.

This chain links TRBV7-9 with TRBJ2-1, with D uncertain. The germline V gene has CDR1 SEHNR and CDR2 FQNEAQ (reference sequence). V was clipped by 1 base and J by 6 bases, with 10 bases between them. The CDR3 spans 14 residues. As DNA, the CDR3 is TGTGCCAGCAGCTTAGAAACCGAAAGCAATGAGCAGTTCTTC. Translation gives CASSLETESNEQFF.

This chain uses TRBV29-1 with TRBJ1-1; D possibly corresponds to TRBD1 (6 bases). V was cut by 7 bases and J by 2 bases, with 14 bases left in between. Germline loops: CDR1 SQVTM, CDR2 ANQGSEA. The CDR3 runs 13 residues. The CDR3 bases are TGCAGCGCCGAGGCAGGGGCAAACACTGAAGCTTTCTTT. Amino acid sequence: CSAEAGANTEAFF.

This clone appeared a single time. The chain is built from TRBV27 and TRBJ2-3; D remains unclear. The germline gives CDR1 MNHEY, CDR2 SMNVEV (reference sequence). V lost 7 bases and J lost 0, with 17 bases in between. This CDR3 is built from 16 residues. The CDR3 DNA sequence: TGTGCCAGCACCGCGCTGAGGCCCTATAGCACAGATACGCAGTATTTT. Protein: CASTALRPYSTDTQYF.

The V and J genes are TRBV28 and TRBJ2-1; D is possibly TRBD1 (6 bases). This CDR3 comprises 15 residues. CDR1 MDHEN and CDR2 SYDVKM come from the germline V gene. V lost 9 bases and J lost 3, with 18 bases in between. CDR3 sequence: CASQLPGHNYNEQFF. The CDR3 DNA is TGTGCCAGTCAACTTCCGGGACATAACTACAATGAGCAGTTCTTC.

The rearrangement links TRBV6-5 to TRBJ2-2; D is ambiguous. This CDR3 spans 15 amino acids. Germline values: CDR1 MNHEY, CDR2 SVGAGI. V lost 6 bases and J lost 1, with 12 bases in between. CDR3 sequence (DNA): TGTGCCAGCAGCTTCGAACACCAGAACACCGGGGAGCTGTTTTTT. Translated: CASSFEHQNTGELFF.

The chain joins TRBV9 to TRBJ2-1, with 11 bases matching TRBD2. Germline assignment: CDR1 SGDLS and CDR2 YYNGEE. V lost 2 bases to trimming and J lost 9 bases; unmatched junction nucleotides: 7. The CDR3 has 15 residues. CDR3: CASSVSSGGRIEQFF. As DNA, the CDR3 is TGTGCCAGCAGCGTCTCTAGCGGGGGGCGGATTGAGCAGTTCTTC.

The chain joins TRBV7-8 to TRBJ2-3; a possible D gene is TRBD2 (6 bases). V lost 1 base and J lost 5, with 10 bases in between. The CDR3 covers 14 residues. CDR1 and CDR2 from the germline V gene are SGHVS and FQNEAQ. The chain's CDR3 is CASSLVLSGDTQYF. The DNA of the CDR3 is TGTGCCAGCAGCTTAGTTCTTAGCGGAGATACGCAGTATTTT.

The chain couples TRBV25-1 to TRBJ2-7; 13 bases line up with TRBD2. The CDR3 spans 15 residues. The V gene end was trimmed by 3 bases and the J gene end by 7 bases; junction bases not matched to a gene: 6. Germline values: CDR1 MGHDK, CDR2 SYGVNS. The CDR3 DNA is TGTGCCAGCAGTGACTGGACTAGCGGGAGCCGGGAGCAGTACTTC. This codes for CASSDWTSGSREQYF.